The source of this TCR beta chain is a study of human T cells and chemical hapten exposure. Time point reported: patch test 2, 6 weeks after DPC sensitization. As to treatment: therapeutic diphenylcyclopropenone sensitization with weekly scalp DPC. TCRdb processed the RACE reads anew with MiXCR; each CDR3 protein has one entry. The sample lists approximately 110,000 distinct CDR3 sequences, about a tenth occurring once. In its sample, this clonotype was seen a few times. Sample: whole blood, taken in connection with sensitization to the hapten diphenylcyclopropenone (DPC). This sequence originates from a woman in her 40s with alopecia areata. Some clones in this sample may be carry-over from other donors' samples.

The CDR3 loop reads CASSLPSGGLRKTGELFF. DNA of the CDR3: TGTGCCAGCAGCTTACCTAGCGGGGGGCTGAGGAAAACCGGGGAGCTGTTTTTT. The rearrangement joins TRBV11-2 to TRBJ2-2, with TRBD2 matching over 11 bases. The CDR3 loop spans 18 amino acids. Germline V CDR1 and CDR2: SGHAT, FQNNGV. The junction had 10 bases not matched to a gene; V was cut back by 2 bases and J by 5 bases.